This T cell receptor beta chain was sequenced during a study of CD8+ T cells in alopecia areata. Treatment meaning: oral pan-JAK inhibitor, 5-10 mg twice daily. In each case, RNA was isolated and then reverse transcribed into cDNA as the sequencing template. Generated by immunoSEQ multiplex PCR, the TCRdb table keeps only in-frame clones and is missing some. The data hold roughly 200,000 clones, with approximately 40% observed a single time. This CDR3 comprises 12 residues. V was cut by 5 bases and J by 6 bases, with 11 bases left in between. The V gene's germline CDR1 is GTSNPN and CDR2 SVGIG (reference sequence).

The input for sequencing was CD4+ T cells sorted from blood, taken between weeks 36 and 40, from a patient treated with tofacitinib. The receptor was derived from a human donor with alopecia areata. The gene calls are TRBV30 and TRBJ1-5; D possibly corresponds to TRBD1 (6 bases). Written as DNA, the CDR3 is TGTGCCTGGGAGATAGGGGGTCAGCCCCAGCATTTT. This encodes CAWEIGGQPQHF. The variable domain in full, with the rest retrieved from reference TRBV30 and TRBJ1-5, is SQTIHQWPATLVQPVGSPLSLECTVEGTSNPNLYWYRQAAGRGLQLLFYSVGIGQISSEVPQNLSASRPQDRQFILSSKKLLLSDSGFYLCAWEIGGQPQHFGDGTRLSIL.